Below, one T cell receptor beta chain is given with its context. The antigen it recognizes is unknown. The input lacks base qualities; no much larger clone sits a single base away. Whole blood was collected in K2EDTA tubes by collaborating institutions according to the institutions' own protocols. For TCRbeta analysis, collaborator samples were shipped as frozen whole blood, as isolated PBMCs, or as DNA extracted from either sample type. The data belong to a study of blood T cell repertoires in COVID-19 (dated by TCRdb to 2018 to 2021). Regarding the research as a whole: Samples covering the acute and convalescent phases of COVID-19 were provided by collaborators in the United States, Italy and Spain. The samples were drawn from two sources: the first 160 participants of the ongoing ImmuneRACE study, and 1,200 or so subjects contributed by 6 global collaborators. The material from the prospective study consisted of cDNA or gDNA derived from T cells, B-cell-depleted T cells, or PBMCs. Sample metadata almost always included a de-identified subject ID, COVID-19 status, age in years and sex. Subjects who had been exposed to COVID-19, were actively infected with it, or had recovered from it provided the deeply sampled blood TCRbeta repertoires that made up the dataset. HLA class I and class II types, where available, came from metadata supplied by the sample provider rather than from assay-based typing. The repertoires were released in a freely available public database meant as a resource for research on the immune response to SARS-CoV-2. Broader findings and caveats from the paper: The quantity of clinical and demographic metadata differed by source and by participant and was supplied without curation.

TCRbeta CDR3 regions were amplified from genomic DNA using the immunoSEQ Assay, a bias-controlled multiplex PCR. The source study handled its data this way. Within the assay, amplification of reference gene primers was used to estimate how many nucleated cells each sample contained. To quantify the absolute abundance of each unique TCRbeta CDR3 rearrangement, sequence reads were collapsed and filtered. For each sample, productive Simpson clonality was calculated by taking the square root of Simpson's diversity index across productive rearrangements. Sourced from immuneACCESS, this table was stored by TCRdb with only in-frame sequences that have V and J called. A share of the clones is absent; for the studies checked, an unresolved V gene accounts for under half, and the remainder has no known explanation. Clone size and the V and J calls come from that table; the DNA yielded D and trimming. A total of 150,000 to 200,000 clones appear in this sample, approximately 86% of them only once. The biggest ten clones account for around 9% of the sample.

Reading the germline V gene gives CDR1 SGHTA and CDR2 FQGTGA. Taken from cysteine to phenylalanine, the CDR3 has 15 residues. Just the 45-base CDR3 DNA is kept, in frame starting at base 1. Germline trimming amounts to 3 bases on V and 6 bases on J, with 6 as the count of junction bases outside the gene matches. The sequencing input was peripheral blood. The chain was built from TRBV7-3 and TRBJ2-3; TRBD1 lines up with 10 middle nucleotides. This clonotype originated in a man in his fifties with active or convalescent COVID-19. The CDR3 amino acid sequence is: CASSLVTGGRDTQYF. The DNA is TGTGCCAGCAGCTTGGTGACAGGGGGCAGGGATACGCAGTATTTT.